Each of the 32 T cell receptor beta chains below was sequenced from the same sample in a study of CD8+ T cells in alopecia areata. cDNA reverse transcribed from extracted RNA served as the sequencing template. Libraries were prepared by immunoSEQ multiplex PCR; TCRdb keeps only in-frame clonotypes and omits some of them. The sample carries approximately 140,000 clones, around 83% recorded once. Treatment defined: oral pan-JAK inhibitor, 5-10 mg twice daily. The sequencing here drew on CD8+ T cells sorted from blood, taken at week 4, from a patient treated with tofacitinib. The receptors derive from a human donor with alopecia areata.

The chain recombines TRBV9 with TRBJ2-7; D may be TRBD2 (5 bases). The V gene lost 3 bases and the J gene lost 5 bases, with 12 bases spanning the gap. Looked up from germline, CDR1 is SGDLS and CDR2 is YYNGEE. The CDR3 runs to 13 residues. The CDR3 coding sequence is TGTGCCAGCAGCGGCGGAGTGAGGGACGAGCAGTACTTC. Amino acids: CASSGGVRDEQYF.

This chain connects TRBV27 to TRBJ1-1, with TRBD1 matching 8 bases. Germline CDR1 reads MNHEY; CDR2 reads SMNVEV (reference sequence). J lost 5 bases, V lost 5 bases, and 7 bases had no gene match. The CDR3 has 14 amino acids. CDR3: CASSPYRGKTEAFF. In nucleotides, the CDR3 is TGTGCCAGCAGTCCATACAGGGGGAAGACTGAAGCTTTCTTT.

This clone has only one observation. The chain combines TRBV5-1 with TRBJ2-7, with D perhaps TRBD1 or TRBD2 (5 bases each). The V end lost 4 bases, the J end lost 2 bases, and 10 bases lay between the germline ends. The CDR3 runs 13 residues. The germline V gene encodes CDR1 SGHRS and CDR2 YFSETQ. The CDR3 reads CASSGTQPYEQYF. The CDR3 DNA reads TGCGCCAGCAGCGGGACCCAACCCTACGAGCAGTACTTC.

This clone was detected a few times. The chain combines TRBV2 with TRBJ2-3, with 10 bases identical to TRBD2. The V gene end was trimmed by 0 bases and the J gene end by 6 bases; junction bases not matched to a gene: 6. The germline V gene encodes CDR1 SNHLY and CDR2 FYNNEI. The CDR3 is 16 residues long. The CDR3 region is CASSEASGGAEDTQYF. In DNA, the CDR3 is TGTGCCAGCAGTGAAGCCAGCGGGGGGGCGGAGGATACGCAGTATTTT.

The chain combines TRBV6-5 with TRBJ2-1, with a weak D call TRBD1 (6 bases). CDR1 is MNHEY and CDR2 is SVGAGI in the germline V gene. V lost 2 bases to trimming and J lost 5 bases, with 7 bases between them. CDR3 length: 13 residues. CDR3 residues: CASSYGGNNEQFF. DNA of the CDR3: TGTGCCAGCAGTTACGGGGGCAACAATGAGCAGTTCTTC.

This sequence joins TRBV4-2 and TRBJ2-7; D might be TRBD1 (6 bases). The germline CDR1 and CDR2 sequences are LGHNA and YNFKEQ. Trimming pared 1 base from V and 6 bases from J, leaving 13 bases between. The CDR3 sequence is 14 residues long. DNA for the CDR3: TGTGCCAGCAGCCAAGTTACGGCAGGGGCCGAGCAGTACTTC. Translating gives CASSQVTAGAEQYF.

V is TRBV9 and J is TRBJ2-5; TRBD1 matches at 9 bases. The CDR3 spans 15 residues. The germline V gene encodes CDR1 SGDLS and CDR2 YYNGEE. Trimming took 4 bases from V and 5 from J; bases not matched to a gene: 9. The CDR3 nucleotides read TGTGCCAGCAGCCCATCACAGGGGGCTAGGGAGACCCAGTACTTC. Translating it yields CASSPSQGARETQYF. The variable domain in full, completed from reference TRBV9 and TRBJ2-5, reads DSGVTQTPKHLITATGQRVTLRCSPRSGDLSVYWYQQSLDQGLQFLIQYYNGEERAKGNILERFSAQQFPDLHSELNLSSLELGDSALYFCASSPSQGARETQYFGPGTRLLVL.

The J gene is TRBJ2-5, the V gene TRBV7-2; 11 bases are shared with TRBD2. CDR3 length: 15 residues. Germline CDR1 reads SGHTA; CDR2 reads FQGNSA. Trimming removed 6 bases from V and 2 bases from J; junction bases left unmatched: 5. CDR3 coding DNA: TGTGCCAGCAGTCAACTAGCGGGAGCACAAGAGACCCAGTACTTC. Its translation: CASSQLAGAQETQYF.

The chain combines TRBV18 with TRBJ2-1; 8 bases fit TRBD2. The germline V gene has CDR1 KGHSH and CDR2 LQKENI. The CDR3 length is 17 residues. V lost 1 base to trimming and J lost 3 bases; unmatched junction nucleotides: 8. CDR3 region: CASSPRSAGAYYNEQFF. The CDR3 coding sequence is TGTGCCAGCTCACCACGATCAGCGGGAGCCTACTACAATGAGCAGTTCTTC.

This clone was counted between two and nine times. V usage is TRBV29-1 and J usage is TRBJ2-7; D is possibly TRBD1 or TRBD2 (5 bases each). CDR1 and CDR2 (germline): SQVTM, ANQGSEA. The V and J ends lost 6 bases and 5 bases respectively, with 20 bases between them. The CDR3 is 14 amino acids. The CDR3 here is CSVNRGPAPDEQYF. The CDR3 DNA is TGCAGCGTGAACCGGGGCCCAGCCCCAGACGAGCAGTACTTC.

The count of this clone is one. The V call is TRBV19, the J call TRBJ2-1, with D unclear. CDR3 length: 14 amino acids. The V end was cut by 6 bases, the J end by 2 bases, with 11 bases between. Germline V CDR1 and CDR2: LNHDA, SQIVND (reference sequence). The CDR3 DNA reads TGTGCCAGTAGGCAAGGGTCGACCTACAATGAGCAGTTCTTC. This sequence encodes CASRQGSTYNEQFF. The entire variable domain, with the rest obtained from reference TRBV19 and TRBJ2-1, is as follows: DGGITQSPKYLFRKEGQNVTLSCEQNLNHDAMYWYRQDPGQGLRLIYYSQIVNDFQKGDIAEGYSVSREKKESFPLTVTSAQKNPTAFYLCASRQGSTYNEQFFGPGTRLTVL.

The chain uses TRBV11-3 and TRBJ2-7; D tentatively fits TRBD1 or TRBD2 (5 bases each). CDR1 and CDR2 from the germline V gene are SGHNT and YENEEA. This CDR3 is built from 14 residues. V was cut by 5 bases and J by 3 bases, with 14 bases left in between. The CDR3 reads CASSPRDGNYEQYF. The CDR3 region has the DNA TGTGCCAGCAGCCCTCGGGACGGAAACTACGAGCAGTACTTC.

The rearrangement joins TRBV7-8 to TRBJ2-2; D call uncertain. This CDR3 is built from 13 residues. V lost 1 base and J lost 4, with 4 bases in between. Per the germline V gene, CDR1 is SGHVS and CDR2 is FQNEAQ. CDR3 nucleotides: TGTGCCAGCAGCTTAGTGAGCACCGGGGAGCTGTTTTTT. It codes for CASSLVSTGELFF.

This clone showed up just a few times. The genes are TRBV19 and TRBJ1-2; 8 positions match TRBD1. CDR3 length: 13 residues. V dropped 6 bases and J dropped 4; count of bases not matched to a gene: 4. Germline V gene lookup returns CDR1 LNHDA and CDR2 SQIVND (reference sequence). This CDR3 reads CASSRGPGYGYTF. In nucleotides, the CDR3 is TGTGCCAGTAGCAGGGGGCCCGGCTATGGCTACACCTTC.

This chain links TRBV29-1 with TRBJ2-3, with D perhaps matching TRBD2 (5 bases). The germline V and J ends were trimmed by 0 bases and 9 bases, with 19 bases remaining between them. CDR3 size: 15 residues. Germline lookup yields CDR1 SQVTM and CDR2 ANQGSEA. The CDR3 DNA is TGCAGCGTTGAAGATCTAGCCCCTACGGCGAGCACGCAGTATTTT. The encoded protein is CSVEDLAPTASTQYF.

The genes are TRBV9 and TRBJ1-2; unclear D gene. Trimming took 0 bases from V and 1 from J, leaving 16 bases between them. The CDR3 sequence is 17 residues long. The germline V gene has CDR1 SGDLS and CDR2 YYNGEE. CDR3 sequence reads: CASSVAPKDGFNYGYTF. CDR3 nucleotides: TGTGCCAGCAGCGTAGCTCCCAAAGACGGATTTAACTATGGCTACACCTTC.

V is TRBV7-9 and J is TRBJ2-7, with TRBD2 identical over 8 bases. CDR1 is SEHNR, CDR2 FQNEAQ, per germline (reference sequence). After removal of 5 bases from V and 3 bases from J, the junction contained 6 bases not matched to a gene. CDR3 length equals 14 residues. The CDR3 loop is CASSPAAGDYEQYF. CDR3 in DNA: TGTGCCAGCAGCCCGGCAGCGGGAGACTACGAGCAGTACTTC.

The chain combines TRBV9 with TRBJ2-7, with unresolved D. In germline, CDR1 is SGDLS, CDR2 YYNGEE. Trimming removed 4 bases from V and 5 bases from J, with 10 bases in between. The CDR3 runs 12 residues. CDR3 sequence (DNA): TGTGCCAGCAGCAGATTAGATGACGAGCAGTACTTC. This sequence encodes CASSRLDDEQYF.

This clone occurred once. This sequence joins TRBV7-6 and TRBJ2-1, with TRBD2 matching 7 bases. The V and J ends lost 4 bases and 9 bases, in that order; junction bases with no gene match: 9. This CDR3 contains 14 residues. Germline values: CDR1 SGHVS, CDR2 FNYEAQ. The CDR3 DNA follows: TGTGCCAGCAGCTGGGACTACGCTCAAACTGAGCAGTTCTTC. Its translation: CASSWDYAQTEQFF.

This CDR3 is CACLGGESTDTQYF. CDR3 DNA sequence: TGTGCCTGCCTCGGGGGAGAGTCCACAGATACGCAGTATTTT. V usage is TRBV10-3 and J usage is TRBJ2-3, with D possibly TRBD2 on 6 matching bases. This CDR3 region has 14 residues. The V end lost 11 bases, the J end lost 2 bases, and 17 bases lay between the germline ends. Looked up from germline, CDR1 is ENHRY and CDR2 is SYGVKD.

The rearrangement joins TRBV25-1 to TRBJ1-1, with 10 bases aligning to TRBD1. There are 15 residues in the CDR3. The germline V gene encodes CDR1 MGHDK and CDR2 SYGVNS. V dropped 3 bases and J dropped 6; count of bases not matched to a gene: 7. The CDR3 DNA follows: TGTGCCAGCAGTGACCCGGGACAGGGGTCTCCTGAAGCTTTCTTT. Residues: CASSDPGQGSPEAFF.

This clone has a single count. The chain recombines TRBV30 with TRBJ1-2; 9 bases map to TRBD1. The ends lost 3 bases at V and 3 bases at J; junction bases unmatched: 20. The germline V gene encodes CDR1 GTSNPN and CDR2 SVGIG (reference sequence). The CDR3 totals 19 residues. CDR3 amino acids: CAWSPTPLGQGSHYYGYTF. Here the CDR3 DNA reads TGTGCCTGGAGCCCAACGCCGTTGGGACAGGGAAGCCATTACTATGGCTACACCTTC.

The V and J genes are TRBV18 and TRBJ2-1; 8 bases are shared with TRBD1. The CDR3 has 15 amino acids. Germline trimming cut 2 bases from V and 2 bases from J; bases unmatched to any gene: 2. CDR1 is KGHSH and CDR2 is LQKENI in the germline V gene. CDR3 in amino acids: CASSPSRGPYNEQFF. The CDR3 DNA is TGTGCCAGCTCACCATCCAGGGGGCCCTACAATGAGCAGTTCTTC. Looking up the rest from reference TRBV18 and TRBJ2-1 gives the full variable domain: NAGVMQNPRHLVRRRGQEARLRCSPMKGHSHVYWYRQLPEEGLKFMVYLQKENIIDESGMPKERFSAEFPKEGPSILRIQQVVRGDSAAYFCASSPSRGPYNEQFFGPGTRLTVL.

The CDR3 region has the DNA TGCGCCAGCAGCTCGCCCTTTCCGGGACAGGGGGCCAAGCATACGCAGTATTTT. Residues: CASSSPFPGQGAKHTQYF. The rearrangement joins TRBV5-1 to TRBJ2-3; 12 positions match TRBD1. CDR1 is SGHRS, CDR2 YFSETQ, per germline. V lost 3 bases to trimming and J lost 7 bases; unmatched junction nucleotides: 15. The CDR3 spans 18 residues.

On this clone itself: Other DNA sequences in this sample translate to the same CDR3. The V and J genes are TRBV5-1 and TRBJ2-3, with D perhaps matching TRBD1 (5 bases). Germline CDR1 SGHRS, CDR2 YFSETQ. The CDR3 sequence is 15 residues long. The germline V and J ends were trimmed by 4 bases and 0 bases, with 12 bases remaining between them. This CDR3 reads CASSGGHSSTDTQYF. The CDR3 DNA is TGCGCCAGCAGCGGCGGACACTCCAGCACAGATACGCAGTATTTT.

The rearrangement links TRBV4-1 to TRBJ2-1; D gene ambiguous. The CDR3 totals 13 residues. Trimming cost V 0 bases and J 9 bases, with 9 bases left between them. CDR1 and CDR2 from the germline V gene are MGHRA and YSYEKL. The CDR3 sequence is CASSQDLDPEQFF. The CDR3 DNA is TGCGCCAGCAGCCAAGATCTGGATCCTGAGCAGTTCTTC.

The chain combines TRBV29-1 with TRBJ2-1; TRBD2 agrees at 11 bases. After removal of 4 bases from V and 6 bases from J, the junction contained 8 bases not matched to a gene. Germline CDR1 reads SQVTM; CDR2 reads ANQGSEA. CDR3 size: 15 residues. The CDR3 loop is CSVVWALAGGNEQFF. CDR3 DNA sequence: TGCAGCGTTGTTTGGGCTCTAGCGGGAGGCAATGAGCAGTTCTTC.

A word on this clone: The sample contains more than one DNA sequence encoding this CDR3. The V and J genes are TRBV29-1 and TRBJ2-7; D not resolved. The CDR3 is made up of 12 amino acids. Germline values: CDR1 SQVTM, CDR2 ANQGSEA. Trimming took off 5 bases at V and 3 bases at J, with 11 bases between the two ends. In nucleotides, the CDR3 is TGCAGCGTTAAAGGGCAAGGCTACGAGCAGTACTTC. This encodes CSVKGQGYEQYF.

This clone was found once. The V and J genes are TRBV11-2 and TRBJ2-1; D is possibly TRBD2 (6 bases). CDR1 and CDR2 from the germline V gene are SGHAT and FQNNGV. This CDR3 is 14 amino acids long. V shed 0 bases and J shed 10 bases, with 13 bases lying between them. The CDR3 coding sequence is TGTGCCAGCAGCTTAGATCTGGGGCTAGCGGAGCAGTTCTTC. This sequence encodes CASSLDLGLAEQFF.

This rearrangement joins TRBV27 to TRBJ2-7; 7 nucleotides match TRBD2. Germline assignment: CDR1 MNHEY and CDR2 SMNVEV (reference sequence). V shed 2 bases and J 5 bases; nucleotides not matched to a gene: 9. This CDR3 comprises 15 residues. CDR3 amino acids: CASSLLASGPNEQYF. CDR3 nucleotides: TGTGCCAGCAGTTTACTGGCTAGCGGCCCCAACGAGCAGTACTTC.

This clone showed up just once. J is TRBJ2-7 and V is TRBV2, with a tentative D call TRBD1 (6 bases). The CDR3 has 15 amino acids. CDR1 SNHLY and CDR2 FYNNEI come from the germline V gene. The V gene lost 6 bases and the J gene lost 5 bases, with 20 bases spanning the gap. In DNA, the CDR3 is TGTGCCAGCAGATCTAAAGGGGGACCTGGCGACGAGCAGTACTTC. Amino acid sequence: CASRSKGGPGDEQYF. The complete variable domain, with remaining parts taken from reference TRBV2 and TRBJ2-7, reads EPEVTQTPSHQVTQMGQEVILRCVPISNHLYFYWYRQILGQKVEFLVSFYNNEISEKSEIFDDQFSVERPDGSNFTLKIRSTKLEDSAMYFCASRSKGGPGDEQYFGPGTRLTVT.

The rearrangement joins TRBV30 to TRBJ2-7; no reliable D call. CDR1 GTSNPN and CDR2 SVGIG come from the germline V gene (reference sequence). This CDR3 spans 15 amino acids. The V gene lost 0 bases and the J gene lost 4 bases, with 16 bases spanning the gap. CDR3 DNA sequence: TGTGCCTGGAGTGTATCTCCCTCAGTCACGTACGAGCAGTACTTC. As protein: CAWSVSPSVTYEQYF.